Here is one T cell receptor (beta chain) with its context. Its antigen has not been determined. No clone much larger than this one lies a single base away; base qualities are absent. The library came from 5' RACE. The data were produced on an Illumina HiSeq 2500. A second PCR of about 7 to 12 cycles was run with a J-beta primer mix and a sample-barcoded 5' primer. Each TCR beta cDNA molecule received a unique molecular identifier from a template-switch 5' adaptor carrying 12 random nucleotides. Each sample yielded at least 2.5 million CDR3-containing paired-end reads. All of the RNA was converted into first-strand cDNA using the Mint cDNA synthesis kit, with a TRBC-specific oligonucleotide serving as the primer. Following uracil-DNA glycosylase treatment, all cDNA underwent a first 18-cycle PCR with the universal primers M1SS and BC2_uni_R. Per the source publication's procedure: Normalization of each sample was performed by random selection of 1 million high-quality reads, each carrying a distinct molecular identifier. Reads with shared molecular identifiers were discarded instead of being binned into consensus sequences. CDR3 identification, clonotype clustering and error correction used MiTCR with a Q25 quality threshold and the strictest error-elimination algorithm. A nonparametric unseen species model with Euler transformation was used to estimate a lower bound on total TCR beta diversity. TCRdb trimmed the raw reads at Q25, called clones with MiXCR and kept productive beta chains. Entries are consolidated by CDR3 protein sequence, retaining the most common genes and DNA. TCRdb assigned the V and J calls; the authors' analysis was not used. This sample is represented by hundreds of thousands of distinct CDR3 sequences; approximately 52% of them were singletons. Around 49% of the sample comes from the top ten.

This entry comes from a study of blood T cells in healthy people across ages (dated by TCRdb to between 2015 and 2017). Study-wide context: In model experiments, roughly one uniquely barcoded TCR beta cDNA molecule per two T cells was captured by template switching. To track age-related changes in TCR beta repertoire diversity, the study relied on deep sequencing normalized with unique cDNA molecular identifiers. The donors were split into four age groups: young (average 16 years), middle-aged (roughly 39), aged (approximately 60) and long-lived (roughly 88). Donors of different ages were randomly distributed across sequencing lanes to avoid experimental bias. The study analyzed two additional independent replicas of 1 million unique cDNA reads from the same blood draw for two donors, one aged 18 to 30 and one aged 80 or older.

Trimming at the junction amounts to 6 bases on V and 1 base on J, and the germline ends lie 13 bases apart. CDR1 is given as MNHEY and CDR2 as SVGAGI, both from the germline V gene. From the cysteine through the phenylalanine, the CDR3 covers 15 amino acids. Only the CDR3 portion is preserved as DNA: 45 bases, with reading frame beginning at the first base. The donors were about 40 Caucasian individuals from Russia, aged roughly 6 to 100 years, who were systemically healthy. Each donor gave 8 to 10 milliliters of peripheral blood, collected into EDTA-treated Vacutainer tubes. Ficoll-Paque density-gradient centrifugation was used to isolate PBMCs, with at least 6 million per sample. Trizol reagent was used to extract total RNA from the PBMCs, yielding at least 6 micrograms per sample. For every donor, an aliquot of PBMCs went through flow cytometry to measure the percentages of naive CD45RAhigh/CD27high T cells.

Points the paper makes about the study in general: There was a strong correlation between observed TCR beta diversity and the percentage of naive T cells measured by flow cytometry. As age increased, observed TCR beta diversity per million T cells dropped in a roughly linear way, and a significant reduction was already evident by age 40. Compared with the aged group, the long-lived group had more naive CD4+ T cells, fewer expanded clones and increased TCR diversity, suggesting age selection. Because profiling used bulk unsorted PBMCs, naive and antigen-experienced compartments could not be compared conclusively. Donor CMV infection status was unknown, potentially confounding age-related changes in expanded clonotypes. Total diversity estimates from one million sequenced T cells were considered lower bounds and underestimates.

The sample comprised blood. The receptor was isolated from a man between 60 and 70 years old in good health. Recombination joined TRBV6-5 with TRBJ2-1, with the D gene too uncertain to name. At the DNA level, the sequence is TGTGCCAGCAGGGTGTCTCACGGGTCCTACAATGAGCAGTTCTTC. It codes for CASRVSHGSYNEQFF.